This is a list of T cell receptor beta chains from one sample in a study of blood T cells in healthy people across ages. TCRdb ran MiXCR on the 5' RACE reads and lists one entry per CDR3 protein. There are around 970,000 distinct CDR3 sequences in the sample; 51% occur only once, and 20% to 25% lies in the top ten. Sequencing input: blood. The receptors come from a woman aged 55-70 years in good health. Each CDR3 is given without its conserved first and last residue. Size is stated for part of the rows, as once, few or many counts, or as a class when the clone is expanded.

abundance	len	v_gene	j_gene	CDR3aa
-	13	TRBV10-3	TRBJ1-6	AISSRSSYNSPLH
few	16	TRBV6-1	TRBJ2-7	ASSPTDPQREMGYEQY
once	11	TRBV7-2	-	ASSGRQAFEQY
-	14	TRBV4-2	TRBJ2-7	ASSATPREPLYEQY
many	12	TRBV29-1	TRBJ2-3	SPQGGLSTDTQY
-	13	TRBV20-1	TRBJ2-7	SAGRASGASHEQY
few	13	TRBV4-3	TRBJ2-7	ASSPTTLGAYEQY
-	12	TRBV24-1	TRBJ2-7	ATNPSVGSYEQY
-	13	TRBV4-1	TRBJ2-1	ASSRLAGGVNEQF
-	13	TRBV9	TRBJ2-6	ANSAPTPGANVLT
-	12	TRBV2	TRBJ2-7	ASSHRDRPYEQY
few	14	TRBV20-1	TRBJ2-3	SATPMGRGFADTQY
-	13	TRBV6-6	TRBJ2-7	ASTSPTGLAYEQY
-	13	TRBV7-2	TRBJ2-7	ASSLGTGTSNEQY
-	9	TRBV7-9	TRBJ2-2	ASSPSRELF
-	18	TRBV27	TRBJ2-6	ASSLLGSGTTLSGANVLT
-	11	TRBV7-3	TRBJ1-1	ASSFSQNSEAF
few	10	TRBV27	TRBJ2-7	ASRSYSYEQY
few	10	TRBV20-1	TRBJ1-2	SARDFGAGYT
once	10	TRBV2	TRBJ2-1	ASTGVGNEQF
-	11	TRBV20-1	TRBJ1-1	SARGRVNTEAF
-	12	TRBV20-1	TRBJ2-3	SAKTGLATDTQY
-	16	TRBV5-6	TRBJ2-2	ASSLALAGFGGTGELF
-	12	TRBV20-1	TRBJ1-1	SASIPPLNTEAF
-	14	TRBV27	TRBJ1-2	ASRQHGGAGNYGYT
-	12	TRBV24-1	TRBJ2-5	ATSGAGQNNVQY
-	14	TRBV7-2	TRBJ2-5	ASSLAVGRVQETQY
few	12	TRBV10-3	TRBJ2-7	AISATGSSYEQY
few	13	TRBV4-3	-	ASSLGTSGYNEQY